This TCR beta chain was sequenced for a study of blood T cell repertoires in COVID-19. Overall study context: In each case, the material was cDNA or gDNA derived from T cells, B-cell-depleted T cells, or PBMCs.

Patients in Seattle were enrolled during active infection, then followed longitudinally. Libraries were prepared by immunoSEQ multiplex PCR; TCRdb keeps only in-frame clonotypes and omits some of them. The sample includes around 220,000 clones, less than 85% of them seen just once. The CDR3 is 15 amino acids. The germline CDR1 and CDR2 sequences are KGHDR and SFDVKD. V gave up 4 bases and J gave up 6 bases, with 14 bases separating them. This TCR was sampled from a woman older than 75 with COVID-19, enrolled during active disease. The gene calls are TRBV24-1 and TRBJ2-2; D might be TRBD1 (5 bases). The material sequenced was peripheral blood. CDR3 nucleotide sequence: TGTGCCACCAGTGACGCAGGACACGTTCCCGGGGAGCTGTTTTTT. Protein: CATSDAGHVPGELFF.